The present TCR beta chain was sequenced within a study of T cell responses to AZD1222 COVID-19 vaccine (dated by TCRdb to 2020 to 2022). Regarding the study in general: Because spike-specific TCR depth and breadth did not differ between the two schedules, AZD1222 recipients who got a second dose at roughly 4 weeks were pooled with those who got a second dose at roughly 12 weeks. TCR sequencing covered roughly 230 trial participants: 200 to 220 given two doses of AZD1222 and 26 given two doses of MenACWY control vaccine. Trial participants were enrolled into age subgroups of 18-55, 56-69 and 70-plus years, which contained about 150, 27 and 61 TCR-sequenced participants, respectively. Paper-wide results and their limitations: The whole spike protein was spanned by vaccine-associated CD4 TCRs, and dominant responses were seen in regions 160-218 and 743-854. Participants were mostly white British, with more females than males. The authors suggested clonal diversity may have been underestimated. In the small 56-69-year group, the increase in depth fell short of significance, most likely because of low power. Nearly half of unique spike-specific TCRs reportedly recognized epitopes outside regions mutated in the B.1.351 and B.1.1.7 variants. Because no samples from the day 14 peak response were available, repertoires could be characterized only after the peak T cell response. Only 5 to 7 AZD1222 recipients were SARS-CoV-2 seropositive at baseline, limiting conclusions about previously exposed vaccinees. Spike-specific TCR breadth and depth rose significantly after two AZD1222 doses compared with day 0 and with MenACWY recipients.

Per the publication, the time point label means: baseline before first vaccination. Vaccinee samples came from UK trials COV001 and COV002, including a single-blind randomized controlled phase 2/3 trial of AZD1222 (ChAdOx1 nCoV-19) in healthy adults. Trial participant PBMC samples were collected at day 0 and day 28 after the second dose for TCRbeta chain sequencing. The CDR3 regions of human TCRbeta chains were analyzed by immunosequencing. The source study handled its data this way. Repertoire TCRs were matched against a reference library of SARS-CoV-2-specific TCRs generated with the MIRA antigen-specificity platform. Breadth meant the fraction of unique TCRs that were SARS-CoV-2-associated, whereas depth meant the fraction of total T cells that were SARS-CoV-2-associated. Using the MIRA data, each spike-specific TCR was mapped to the spike region that the TCR reacts to and placed in a CD4 or CD8 class. Log10-transformed breadth and depth values were compared by one-way ANOVA with Sidak's multiple comparisons tests. This immuneACCESS table, as held by TCRdb, lists in-frame sequences with V and J called but not all clones. Of the missing ones, under half trace to an unresolved V gene in checked studies; the others have no known cause. V, J and clone size reflect that table, while D and trimming were determined from the DNA. This sample has about 140,000 clones in its table, and 70% to 90% of those were observed once. Jointly, the top ten make up 5.5% of the sample.

The CDR3, cysteine through phenylalanine, is 16 amino acids long. Just CDR3 DNA is preserved here, 48 bases in frame from base 1. CDR1 and CDR2, per the germline V gene (reference sequence), are SGHNT and YYREEE. The germline V end is reduced by 3 bases and the J end by 1 base; junction bases left unmatched: 8. Of note for this clone: Its recognized antigen is unknown. Base qualities are not provided; no much larger clone lies one nucleotide away.

Sample: peripheral blood, taken on day 0 of AZD1222 vaccination. The TCR originated in an adult in good health. Recombination linked TRBV5-4 to TRBJ1-1, with 8 junctional bases fitting TRBD1. CDR3 sequence: CASSSQRGTGNTEAFF. The DNA sequence is as follows: TGTGCCAGCAGCTCCCAAAGAGGGACAGGGAACACTGAAGCTTTCTTT.